The 14 T cell receptor beta chains given below trace back to one sample, sequenced in a study of T cell responses to AZD1222 COVID-19 vaccine (dated by TCRdb to the early 2020s). This sample's time point label indicates: about 28 days (+/-7) after the second vaccine dose. The receptor library was made with the immunoSEQ multiplex PCR assay. In its TCRdb copy, this immuneACCESS table keeps in-frame sequences only and misses some clones. Where compared with another copy, unresolved V genes explain less than half of these, and the others have no known cause. The table for this sample lists 95,000 to 100,000 clones; about 81% of them were counted only once. The top ten clones comprise 14% of the sample. This specimen consisted of peripheral blood, obtained 28 days after the second AZD1222 dose. These receptors originate from an adult who received the AZD1222 COVID-19 vaccine.

The V call is TRBV9, the J call TRBJ2-1; no clear D gene. The germline V and J ends were trimmed by 4 bases and 9 bases, with 5 bases remaining between them. CDR3 length equals 10 residues. Germline V gene sequence: CDR1 SGDLS, CDR2 YYNGEE. CDR3 region: CASSPSEQFF. In nucleotides, the CDR3 is TGTGCCAGCAGCCCAAGTGAGCAGTTCTTC.

The count of this clone is one. V gene TRBV27 combines with J gene TRBJ2-3; no definite D call. The CDR3 extends over 14 amino acids. Germline CDR1 and CDR2: MNHEY and SMNVEV (reference sequence). Trimming removed 4 bases from V and 6 bases from J, with 14 bases in between. CDR3 DNA sequence: TGTGCCAGCAGTTCTTTCGGACGGCATGATACGCAGTATTTT. Its protein is CASSSFGRHDTQYF.

The chain is built from TRBV6-5 and TRBJ2-2; the match to TRBD1 covers 7 bases. V gave up 4 bases and J gave up 2 bases; unmatched junction bases: 4. CDR1 and CDR2 from the germline V gene are MNHEY and SVGAGI. The CDR3 extends over 15 amino acids. The CDR3 sequence is CASSSTGFNTGELFF. The CDR3 DNA is TGTGCCAGCAGTTCGACAGGGTTTAACACCGGGGAGCTGTTTTTT.

This chain links TRBV3-1 (or the pseudogene TRBV3-2) with TRBJ2-5, with D perhaps TRBD2 (5 bases). This CDR3 spans 13 amino acids. Trimming pared 4 bases from V and 7 bases from J, leaving 13 bases between. Per germline, CDR1 LGHDT and CDR2 YNNKEL (reference sequence). CDR3 loop: CASSPGSRGTQYF. CDR3 sequence (DNA): TGTGCCAGCAGCCCTGGCAGCCGGGGGACCCAGTACTTC.

V usage is TRBV19 and J usage is TRBJ1-1; D gene ambiguous. CDR1 is LNHDA, CDR2 SQIVND, per germline (reference sequence). This CDR3 has 14 residues. The V gene lost 6 bases and the J gene lost 0 bases, with 11 bases spanning the gap. Here the CDR3 DNA reads TGTGCCAGTAGCTGGGGAGGGTTGAACACTGAAGCTTTCTTT. Translation: CASSWGGLNTEAFF. Supplemented by reference TRBV19 and TRBJ1-1, the full variable domain reads DGGITQSPKYLFRKEGQNVTLSCEQNLNHDAMYWYRQDPGQGLRLIYYSQIVNDFQKGDIAEGYSVSREKKESFPLTVTSAQKNPTAFYLCASSWGGLNTEAFFGQGTRLTVV.

The chain joins TRBV10-3 to TRBJ1-1; D ambiguous. The CDR3 consists of 13 residues. Germline V gene data show CDR1 as ENHRY and CDR2 as SYGVKD. V was trimmed by 3 bases and J by 0 bases, leaving 5 bases between them. The CDR3 region has the DNA TGTGCCATCAGTGAACCTCTGAACACTGAAGCTTTCTTT. This sequence encodes CAISEPLNTEAFF.

The gene calls are TRBV30 and TRBJ2-7; D possibly corresponds to TRBD1 (5 bases). The CDR3 has 12 amino acids. Germline lookup yields CDR1 GTSNPN and CDR2 SVGIG (reference sequence). Trimming shortened V by 0 bases and J by 5 bases, and 8 bases separated the two germline ends. The CDR3 is CAWSVLGDEQYF. For the CDR3, the DNA is TGTGCCTGGAGTGTATTAGGGGACGAGCAGTACTTC.

The chain combines TRBV19 with TRBJ2-7, with 9 bases matching TRBD1. The CDR3 is 15 residues long. V was pared by 6 bases and J by 0 bases, with 6 bases of the junction left unmatched. From germline, CDR1 is LNHDA and CDR2 SQIVND (reference sequence). The CDR3 loop is CASRRGQGSSYEQYF. In DNA, the CDR3 is TGTGCCAGTAGGCGGGGACAGGGAAGCTCCTACGAGCAGTACTTC.

The V gene is TRBV14, the J gene TRBJ2-5; D is unclear. Germline-derived CDR1 and CDR2 are SGHDN and FVKESK. The CDR3 covers 13 residues. Trimming stripped 4 bases from V and 7 bases from J, with 13 bases between. The CDR3 sequence is CASSLPGERTQYF. The CDR3 coding sequence is TGTGCCAGCAGCCTCCCGGGTGAAAGGACCCAGTACTTC.

The chain joins TRBV7-8 to TRBJ1-6; unclear D gene. Trimming stripped 3 bases from V and 7 bases from J, with 7 bases between. The CDR3 runs 13 residues. CDR1 SGHVS and CDR2 FQNEAQ come from the germline V gene. The CDR3 nucleotides read TGTGCCAGCAGCTTGGACGGAAATTCACCCCTCCACTTT. This sequence encodes CASSLDGNSPLHF. Full variable domain (rest looked up from reference TRBV7-8 and TRBJ1-6): GAGVSQSPRYKVAKRGQDVALRCDPISGHVSLFWYQQALGQGPEFLTYFQNEAQLDKSGLPSDRFFAERPEGSVSTLKIQRTQQEDSAVYLCASSLDGNSPLHFGNGTRLTVT.

The CDR3 DNA is TGTGCCAGCCCGGGAGGGTTGGAGGATACCGGGGAGCTGTTTTTT. It codes for CASPGGLEDTGELFF. V gene TRBV6-5 combines with J gene TRBJ2-2; 8 nucleotides match TRBD2. Germline CDR1 and CDR2: MNHEY and SVGAGI. This CDR3 has 15 residues. The ends lost 8 bases at V and 5 bases at J; junction bases unmatched: 10.

The rearrangement uses TRBV6-5 and TRBJ1-1; D is undetermined. Between the trimmed V and J ends, which lost 0 bases and 0 bases, there was a span of 8 bases. CDR1 is MNHEY and CDR2 is SVGAGI in the germline V gene. The CDR3 is 15 amino acids. This CDR3 reads CASSYSRVLNTEAFF. The CDR3 DNA is TGTGCCAGCAGTTACTCTAGAGTACTGAACACTGAAGCTTTCTTT.

J is TRBJ2-2 and V is TRBV5-4; maybe TRBD2 (6 bases). V was cut by 0 bases and J by 1 base, with 10 bases left in between. The CDR3 contains 16 residues. Looked up from germline, CDR1 is SGHNT and CDR2 is YYREEE (reference sequence). CDR3 loop: CASSLAVSGNTGELFF. The CDR3 nucleotides read TGTGCCAGCAGCTTGGCAGTTAGCGGGAACACCGGGGAGCTGTTTTTT.

The J gene is TRBJ1-3, the V gene TRBV27; 9 nucleotides match TRBD1. From germline, CDR1 is MNHEY and CDR2 SMNVEV (reference sequence). The CDR3 covers 17 residues. After removal of 5 bases from V and 3 bases from J, the junction contained 11 bases not matched to a gene. CDR3 nucleotide sequence: TGTGCCAGCAGTATAACCGGGACAGGGATCATTGGAAACACCATATATTTT. It encodes CASSITGTGIIGNTIYF.